The sequence of this T cell receptor beta chain was determined in a study of T cells in Graves' hyperthyroidism and ophthalmopathy (dated by TCRdb to 2018 to 2020). Describing the broader study: To identify TCR V-J signatures that set the groups apart, the researchers used a discovery cohort of more than 95 patients, made up of some 41 with Graves' ophthalmopathy and about 55 with stable Graves' hyperthyroidism. Whether ophthalmopathy could be predicted prospectively was tested in an independent validation cohort made up of roughly 19 hyperthyroidism patients plus 17 patients who later progressed to ophthalmopathy. The 95 to 100 discovery patients were divided at random into training and test sets in a 7:3 ratio. In addition, the study compared T-cell repertoires in thyroid tissue and in blood from a handful of Graves' hyperthyroidism patients. After blood sampling, hyperthyroidism patients were treated with methimazole at a starting dose of 30 mg daily, and ophthalmopathy patients were treated with high-dose intravenous methylprednisolone. According to the paper, TCR Vbeta CDR3 sequencing was carried out on some 140 peripheral blood samples, which came from 40 to 45 ophthalmopathy, 80 or so hyperthyroidism and approximately 17 progressor patients. Overall results and qualifications from the work: Sample size was not statistically predetermined, and blinding of investigators to group allocation was not performed. In cross-validation, a model built on a 13 V-J signature told ophthalmopathy apart from stable hyperthyroidism with about 90% sensitivity and about 81% specificity, and in testing the same model reached 80%/75%. In validation, progression to ophthalmopathy was predicted by the model with nearly 71% sensitivity and roughly 72% specificity, a median of roughly 6.4 months before onset. Blood samples also contained most of the expanded thyroid clonotypes (frequency above 0.001), which suggests that blood repertoires may reflect thyroid immune responses.

Including cysteine and phenylalanine, the CDR3 has 13 amino acids. CDR3 DNA only is kept here, 39 bases in frame from base 1. The germline ends are 12 bases apart after V is trimmed by 0 bases and J by 12 bases. The germline V gene specifies SGHTA as CDR1 and FQGTGA as CDR2. Points on this clonotype: Its antigen is currently not known. Nothing much larger sits one base from this clone, and base qualities are not available.

The study excluded patients with uncontrolled infections, other autoimmune diseases, pregnancy or lactation. Clinical symptoms, serum thyroxine and TRAb, thyroid ultrasound, and orbital computed tomography formed the basis for the diagnoses. Total RNA was extracted using Trizol reagent, and RNA quality was assessed on an Agilent 2100 Bioanalyzer. TCR beta CDR3 regions were amplified from RNA transcripts. A first-round RT-PCR of the TCR CDR3 used the HTBI primer set with the Qiagen OneStep RT-PCR kit. The libraries were constructed in a second round of multiplex PCR and then size-selected and purified. Libraries were sequenced paired-end with 100 bp reads on an Illumina HiSeq2000. Per the source publication's procedure: SOAPnuke was used to process the raw data, removing reads that contained adapters or uncalled bases, had a mean Phred below 15, or lacked an exact match to the constant primer or identifier. COPE v1.2.5 was used to merge high-quality paired reads, and clonotypes were defined as unique nucleotide sequences. MiTCR v1.1 was used to align the clonotypes against IMGT TRBV, TRBD and TRBJ reference segments. The analysis included only V-J combinations with a frequency above 0.0001, which together covered around 99% of the repertoires. A TCS score was defined as the ratio between F50 (clonal expansion) and ExV (chaos), using BLOSUM62-based TCRdist between CDR3 peptides within each V-J. Welch's t-statistics and random forest reduced fewer than 550 V-J features to roughly 13, which were used in a naive Bayes classifier (R e1071). Thyroid-blood repertoire similarity was quantified with the Morisita-Horn index. TCRdb ran its own pipeline on the public reads, namely fastp trimming at Q25 and MiXCR clone calling, and kept in-frame beta chains. Each CDR3 protein appears once, grouped with its most common genes and DNA. For this entry, the V and J calls and clone size follow TCRdb and not the study's own pipeline. Present in this sample are fewer than 650,000 distinct CDR3 sequences, over 35% of which were seen just once. Of the sample, about two fifths is held by the ten largest clones.

Specimen: peripheral blood or thyroid tissue (not recorded which). Recombination connected TRBV7-3 to TRBJ2-1, with the D gene uncertain. The sequence was collected from an adult woman with Graves' disease, either hyperthyroidism or ophthalmopathy (not recorded which). For the CDR3, the sequence is CASSLTGTGGQFF. The sequenced DNA is TGTGCCAGCAGCTTAACGGGTACGGGCGGGCAGTTCTTC.